This T cell receptor beta chain was sequenced for a study of T cells in localized non-small cell lung cancer. Notes on the study in general: Uninvolved adjacent lung had higher T cell clonality than tumor and all other tissues. Turning up in adjacent lung were a median around 60 of the top 100 tumor clones. Sequencing was limited to one tumor region, leaving the possibility of heterogeneity open.

The V gene end was trimmed by 3 bases and the J gene end by 2 bases; junction bases not matched to a gene: 6. This CDR3 has 15 residues. The germline V gene encodes CDR1 SGHDT and CDR2 YYEEEE. Clones were read by immunoSEQ multiplex PCR, and TCRdb kept only the in-frame ones, dropping some. The sample has about 21,000 clones; 70% to 85% are singletons. About this clone itself: Its antigen is as yet unknown.

The specimen was peripheral blood, collected before any cancer treatment. This receptor was obtained from a man aged 35 to 69 with stage I lung adenocarcinoma. The rearrangement joins TRBV5-6 to TRBJ2-7; 9 bases fit TRBD2. The DNA of the CDR3 is TGTGCCAGCAGCTCGCCGGGACTAGCCGCCTACGAGCAGTACTTC. The encoded protein is CASSSPGLAAYEQYF.